This T cell receptor (beta chain) emerged from a study of cytomegalovirus exposure and HLA in healthy donors. The germline CDR1 and CDR2 sequences are KGHSH and LQKENI. The CDR3 runs to 15 residues. V was pared by 6 bases and J by 2 bases, with 5 bases of the junction left unmatched. There were likely unrecorded immune exposures, though donors were nominally healthy when sampled. In the PCR, 60 Vbeta and 13 Jbeta primers were used. Sequencing was performed with immunoSEQ multiplex PCR; in TCRdb, only in-frame clones are kept and a portion is missing. This table holds more than 100,000 clones, about 9.1% found once.

The sample consisted of PBMCs. The V call is TRBV18, the J call TRBJ1-2; 11 bases agree with TRBD1. The clonotype was recovered from a woman aged 40 to 50 in good health and CMV-seropositive. CDR3 in amino acids: CASSNRDRGNYGYTF. The DNA of the CDR3 is TGTGCCAGCTCGAACCGGGACAGGGGGAACTATGGCTACACCTTC.